This is a list of T cell receptor beta chains from one sample in a study of cytomegalovirus exposure and HLA in healthy donors. Assay used: immunoSEQ multiplex PCR; TCRdb lists only in-frame clones, some missing. The sample consists of some 140,000 clones, approximately 80% of them appearing once. Input material: PBMCs. The receptors originated from a man under 40 in good health and CMV-seropositive. CDR3s include the opening cysteine and the closing phenylalanine or tryptophan. The order of the fields is CDR3 protein, CDR3 DNA, clone size, D gene, V gene, J gene. A D gene is named only where the DNA matches it firmly. Not every row has a clone size; where given, it reads once, few, many or a size class.

CDR3: CASSLMALRGEQYF; DNA: TGTGCCAGCAGCTTGATGGCGCTAAGGGGCGAGCAGTACTTC; size: -; D: -; V: TRBV5-6; J: TRBJ2-7
CDR3: CASSHGTSGRALETQYF; DNA: TGTGCCAGCAGCCACGGGACTAGCGGGAGGGCGTTAGAGACCCAGTACTTC; size: -; D: TRBD2; V: TRBV4-2; J: TRBJ2-5
CDR3: CASSLPGQGSYNEQFF; DNA: TGTGCCAGCAGTTTACCGGGACAGGGCTCCTACAATGAGCAGTTCTTC; size: -; D: TRBD1; V: TRBV28; J: TRBJ2-1
CDR3: CASSLELNQPQHF; DNA: TGTGCCAGCAGCTTAGAACTCAATCAGCCCCAGCATTTT; size: -; D: -; V: TRBV7-8; J: TRBJ1-5
CDR3: CASGGAGDGTDTQYF; DNA: TGCGCCAGCGGAGGAGCGGGAGATGGCACAGATACGCAGTATTTT; size: -; D: TRBD2; V: TRBV5-1; J: TRBJ2-3
CDR3: CASSQGYSGDYNEQFF; DNA: TGCGCCAGCAGCCAAGGATATAGCGGAGACTACAATGAGCAGTTCTTC; size: once; D: -; V: TRBV4-1; J: TRBJ2-1
CDR3: CASSFGLDMNTEAFF; DNA: TGTGCCAGCAGCTTCGGCTTAGACATGAACACTGAAGCTTTCTTT; size: -; D: -; V: TRBV5-4; J: TRBJ1-1
CDR3: CASRVAGIPDTQYF; DNA: TGTGCCAGCAGGGTAGCGGGAATACCAGATACGCAGTATTTT; size: -; D: TRBD2; V: TRBV6-5; J: TRBJ2-3
CDR3: CASSSTTAAEQYF; DNA: TGTGCCAGCAGTTCCACCACAGCTGCCGAGCAGTACTTC; size: -; D: -; V: TRBV6-5; J: TRBJ2-7
CDR3: CASSQDPVAGNTIYF; DNA: TGTGCCAGCAGCCAAGATCCAGTGGCTGGAAACACCATATATTTT; size: -; D: -; V: TRBV4-2; J: TRBJ1-3
CDR3: CASSRWSGAENQPQHF; DNA: TGTGCCAGCAGCCGTTGGTCCGGAGCTGAAAATCAGCCCCAGCATTTT; size: once; D: -; V: TRBV2; J: TRBJ1-5
CDR3: CASREGGRESTDTQYF; DNA: TGTGCCAGCAGAGAGGGGGGGCGGGAGAGCACAGATACGCAGTATTTT; size: -; D: -; V: TRBV9; J: TRBJ2-3
CDR3: CASSVSGAGEYDEQYF; DNA: TGTGCCAGCAGCGTGTCAGGGGCCGGCGAATACGACGAGCAGTACTTC; size: once; D: -; V: TRBV9; J: TRBJ2-7
CDR3: CASSAEPEGNEQFF; DNA: TGTGCCAGCAGCGCCGAACCCGAGGGAAATGAGCAGTTCTTC; size: -; D: -; V: TRBV7-6; J: TRBJ2-1
CDR3: CASISGRGNEQFF; DNA: TGTGCCAGCATTAGTGGGAGGGGCAATGAGCAGTTCTTC; size: -; D: TRBD2; V: TRBV5-4; J: TRBJ2-1
CDR3: CASSVWRGGSTDTQYF; DNA: TGTGCCAGCAGCGTATGGCGGGGGGGTAGCACAGATACGCAGTATTTT; size: -; D: TRBD2; V: TRBV9; J: TRBJ2-3
CDR3: CASSRTGDEGYTF; DNA: TGTGCCAGCAGCCGGACAGGGGATGAAGGCTACACCTTC; size: -; D: TRBD1; V: TRBV7-3; J: TRBJ1-2
CDR3: CASRSGTGLDEQYF; DNA: TGTGCCAGCAGATCCGGGACAGGGCTCGACGAGCAGTACTTC; size: -; D: TRBD1; V: TRBV27; J: TRBJ2-7
CDR3: CAISGTGGEGYTF; DNA: TGTGCCATCAGCGGTACCGGCGGCGAGGGCTACACCTTC; size: -; D: -; V: TRBV10-3; J: TRBJ1-2
CDR3: CASSLDSGYIQYF; DNA: TGTGCCAGCAGCTTGGACAGCGGGTACATTCAGTACTTC; size: -; D: -; V: TRBV5-6; J: TRBJ2-4
CDR3: CASSTLTGGRGNQPQHF; DNA: TGTGCCAGTAGTACCCTTACGGGGGGACGCGGCAATCAGCCCCAGCATTTT; size: -; D: -; V: TRBV19; J: TRBJ1-5
CDR3: CAWGQGLTDTQYF; DNA: TGTGCCTGGGGACAGGGGCTCACAGATACGCAGTATTTT; size: -; D: TRBD1; V: TRBV30; J: TRBJ2-3
CDR3: CASKSEAYEQYF; DNA: TGTGCCAGTAAATCGGAGGCCTACGAGCAGTACTTC; size: -; D: -; V: TRBV19; J: TRBJ2-7
CDR3: CASSPTGAQYF; DNA: TGTGCCAGCAGCCCAACAGGGGCCCAGTACTTC; size: -; D: TRBD1; V: TRBV7-2; J: TRBJ2-5
CDR3: CASSEGQAHEQYF; DNA: TGTGCCAGCAGTGAAGGGCAGGCTCACGAGCAGTACTTC; size: -; D: -; V: TRBV2; J: TRBJ2-7
CDR3: CASSQAGTGLYEQYF; DNA: TGTGCCAGCAGCCAAGCTGGGACAGGCCTTTACGAGCAGTACTTC; size: -; D: TRBD1; V: TRBV7-8; J: TRBJ2-7
CDR3: CASSKTAGFLEAFF; DNA: TGTGCCAGCAGCAAAACAGCAGGGTTCCTTGAAGCTTTCTTT; size: -; D: -; V: TRBV21-1; J: TRBJ1-1
CDR3: CASSTGTSGSRSGEQYF; DNA: TGTGCCAGCAGCACCGGGACTAGCGGGAGTAGGTCGGGAGAGCAGTACTTC; size: -; D: TRBD2; V: TRBV5-4; J: TRBJ2-5
CDR3: CASRGQGQETQYF; DNA: TGTGCCAGCAGGGGACAGGGGCAAGAGACCCAGTACTTC; size: -; D: TRBD1; V: TRBV2; J: TRBJ2-5
CDR3: CASSLRGFGGDSNTEAFF; DNA: TGTGCCAGCAGTTTACGGGGATTTGGGGGCGATTCGAACACTGAAGCTTTCTTT; size: few; D: -; V: TRBV28; J: TRBJ1-1
CDR3: CASSLIGDPGETQYF; DNA: TGTGCCAGCAGTTTAATCGGCGACCCCGGGGAGACCCAGTACTTC; size: once; D: -; V: TRBV27; J: TRBJ2-5
CDR3: CSAALGDEQFF; DNA: TGCAGCGCCGCTCTAGGCGATGAGCAGTTCTTC; size: few; D: -; V: TRBV29-1; J: TRBJ2-1
CDR3: CASSRDRLNYGYTF; DNA: TGTGCCAGCAGCCGGGACAGGTTGAACTATGGCTACACCTTC; size: -; D: TRBD1; V: TRBV7-8; J: TRBJ1-2
CDR3: CASSLRAANTGELFF; DNA: TGTGCCAGCAGCTTGCGGGCGGCGAACACCGGGGAGCTGTTTTTT; size: -; D: -; V: TRBV7-2; J: TRBJ2-2
CDR3: CASSLITSGGHTEAFF; DNA: TGTGCCAGCAGTTTGATTACGTCGGGAGGACACACTGAAGCTTTCTTT; size: -; D: -; V: TRBV28; J: TRBJ1-1
CDR3: CASSVSGSSTGELFF; DNA: TGTGCCAGCAGCGTGAGCGGGAGTAGCACCGGGGAGCTGTTTTTT; size: -; D: TRBD2; V: TRBV9; J: TRBJ2-2
CDR3: CASSVQGSIGYTF; DNA: TGTGCCAGCAGCGTACAGGGGAGTATCGGCTACACCTTC; size: few; D: -; V: TRBV9; J: TRBJ1-2
CDR3: CASSLTLAGNVEQYF; DNA: TGTGCCAGCAGTCTAACGCTAGCGGGAAATGTCGAGCAGTACTTC; size: -; D: TRBD2; V: TRBV27; J: TRBJ2-7
CDR3: CATSTGNTEAFF; DNA: TGTGCCACCTCCACAGGGAACACTGAAGCTTTCTTT; size: -; D: -; V: TRBV10-3; J: TRBJ1-1
CDR3: CASSKVADQETQYF; DNA: TGTGCCAGCAGCAAAGTTGCAGACCAAGAGACCCAGTACTTC; size: -; D: -; V: TRBV21-1; J: TRBJ2-5
CDR3: CATSARAGGLVGAQHF; DNA: TGTGCCACCAGCGCGAGGGCAGGGGGGTTGGTTGGGGCCCAGCATTTT; size: -; D: TRBD1; V: TRBV15; J: TRBJ1-5
CDR3: CASSTGTGYDGELFF; DNA: TGTGCCAGCAGCACCGGGACAGGGTACGACGGGGAGCTGTTTTTT; size: once; D: TRBD1; V: TRBV7-3; J: TRBJ2-2
CDR3: CSAVVGTKPNQPQHF; DNA: TGCAGCGCTGTTGTGGGGACTAAACCTAATCAGCCCCAGCATTTT; size: once; D: -; V: TRBV29-1; J: TRBJ1-5
CDR3: CASSQAGTISYNEQFF; DNA: TGTGCCAGCAGCCAAGCTGGGACTATTTCCTACAATGAGCAGTTCTTC; size: -; D: TRBD2; V: TRBV4-2; J: TRBJ2-1
CDR3: CASSWGIQGVANSPLHF; DNA: TGCGCCAGCAGCTGGGGGATACAGGGGGTGGCCAATTCACCCCTCCACTTT; size: -; D: TRBD1; V: TRBV5-1; J: TRBJ1-6
CDR3: CASSQEGSGATNEKLFF; DNA: TGTGCCAGCAGCCAGGAGGGCAGCGGAGCAACTAATGAAAAACTGTTTTTT; size: -; D: -; V: TRBV7-6; J: TRBJ1-4
CDR3: CASSDPGTGQLEQFF; DNA: TGTGCCAGCAGTGACCCCGGGACAGGTCAATTGGAGCAGTTCTTC; size: -; D: TRBD1; V: TRBV25-1; J: TRBJ2-1
CDR3: CASSLSRVATGELFF; DNA: TGTGCCAGCAGTTTATCGCGGGTGGCCACCGGGGAGCTGTTTTTT; size: -; D: -; V: TRBV28; J: TRBJ2-2
CDR3: CASSDRTADRETQYF; DNA: TGTGCCAGTAGTGACCGGACAGCGGATCGCGAGACCCAGTACTTC; size: once; D: -; V: TRBV19; J: TRBJ2-5
CDR3: CSSSPGGSSYEQYF; DNA: TGTTCCAGCAGCCCCGGGGGAAGCTCCTACGAGCAGTACTTC; size: few; D: -; V: TRBV7-9; J: TRBJ2-7
CDR3: CASSVTESSGNTIYF; DNA: TGTGCCAGCAGCGTGACAGAGAGCTCTGGAAACACCATATATTTT; size: -; D: -; V: TRBV9; J: TRBJ1-3
CDR3: CASSERGRGSYEQYF; DNA: TGTGCCAGCAGTGAAAGGGGCAGGGGTTCCTACGAGCAGTACTTC; size: once; D: -; V: TRBV2; J: TRBJ2-7
CDR3: CAWSEMGTVSYEQYF; DNA: TGTGCCTGGAGCGAGATGGGGACAGTCTCCTACGAGCAGTACTTC; size: -; D: TRBD1; V: TRBV30; J: TRBJ2-7